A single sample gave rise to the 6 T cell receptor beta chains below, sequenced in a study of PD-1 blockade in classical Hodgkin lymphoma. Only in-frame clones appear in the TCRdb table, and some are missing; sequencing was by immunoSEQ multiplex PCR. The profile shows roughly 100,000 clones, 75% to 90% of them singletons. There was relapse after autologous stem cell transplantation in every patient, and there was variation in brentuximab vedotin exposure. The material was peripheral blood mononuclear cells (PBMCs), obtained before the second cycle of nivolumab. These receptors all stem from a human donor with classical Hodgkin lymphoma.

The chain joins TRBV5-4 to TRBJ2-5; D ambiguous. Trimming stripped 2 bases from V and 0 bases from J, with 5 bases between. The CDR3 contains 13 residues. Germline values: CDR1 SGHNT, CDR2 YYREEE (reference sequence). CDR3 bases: TGTGCCAGCAGCTTTCGGTACCAAGAGACCCAGTACTTC. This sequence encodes CASSFRYQETQYF.

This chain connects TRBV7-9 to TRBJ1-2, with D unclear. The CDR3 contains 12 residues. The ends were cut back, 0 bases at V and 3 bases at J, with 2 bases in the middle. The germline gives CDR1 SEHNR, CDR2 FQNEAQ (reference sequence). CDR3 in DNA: TGTGCCAGCAGCTTAGCTGACTATGGCTACACCTTC. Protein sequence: CASSLADYGYTF.

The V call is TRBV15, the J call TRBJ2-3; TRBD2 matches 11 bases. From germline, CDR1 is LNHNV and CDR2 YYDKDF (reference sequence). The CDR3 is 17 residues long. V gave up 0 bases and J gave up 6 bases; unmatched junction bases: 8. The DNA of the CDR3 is TGTGCCACCAGCAGAGATGGGCTAGCGGGGGGCTCGGATACGCAGTATTTT. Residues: CATSRDGLAGGSDTQYF.

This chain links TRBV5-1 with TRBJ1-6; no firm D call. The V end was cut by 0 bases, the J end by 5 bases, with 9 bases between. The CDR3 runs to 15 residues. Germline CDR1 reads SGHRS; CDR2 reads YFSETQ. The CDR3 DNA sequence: TGCGCCAGCAGCTTGGATTCGGCAGATAATTCACCCCTCCACTTT. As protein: CASSLDSADNSPLHF. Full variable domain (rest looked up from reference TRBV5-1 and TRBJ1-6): KAGVTQTPRYLIKTRGQQVTLSCSPISGHRSVSWYQQTPGQGLQFLFEYFSETQRNKGNFPGRFSGRQFSNSRSEMNVSTLELGDSALYLCASSLDSADNSPLHFGNGTRLTVT.

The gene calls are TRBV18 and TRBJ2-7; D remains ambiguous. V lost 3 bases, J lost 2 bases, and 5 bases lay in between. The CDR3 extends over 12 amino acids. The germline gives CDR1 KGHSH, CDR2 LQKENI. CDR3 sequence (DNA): TGTGCCAGCTCACCGGCAGCCTACGAGCAGTACTTC. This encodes CASSPAAYEQYF.

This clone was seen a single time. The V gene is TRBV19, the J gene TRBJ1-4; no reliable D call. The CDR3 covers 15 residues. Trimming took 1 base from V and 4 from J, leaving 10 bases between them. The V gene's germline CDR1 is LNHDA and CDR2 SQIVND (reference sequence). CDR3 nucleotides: TGTGCCAGTAGTATAGTAAAGGGTCTTAATGAAAAACTGTTTTTT. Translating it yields CASSIVKGLNEKLFF.